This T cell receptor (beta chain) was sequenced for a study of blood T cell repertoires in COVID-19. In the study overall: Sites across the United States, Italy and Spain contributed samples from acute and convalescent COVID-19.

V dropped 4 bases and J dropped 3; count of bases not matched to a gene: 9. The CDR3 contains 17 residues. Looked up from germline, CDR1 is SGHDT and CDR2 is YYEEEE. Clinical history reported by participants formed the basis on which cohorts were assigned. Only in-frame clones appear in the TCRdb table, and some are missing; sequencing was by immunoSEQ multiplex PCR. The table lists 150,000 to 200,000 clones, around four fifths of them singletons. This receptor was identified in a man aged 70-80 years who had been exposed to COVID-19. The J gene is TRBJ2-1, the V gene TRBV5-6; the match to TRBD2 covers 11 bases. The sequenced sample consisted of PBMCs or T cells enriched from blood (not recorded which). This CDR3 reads CASSLIPLAGGYNEQFF. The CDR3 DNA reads TGTGCCAGCAGCCTTATCCCTCTAGCGGGAGGCTACAATGAGCAGTTCTTC.